These T cell receptor beta chains were read from a single sample in a study of patients and donors after allogeneic stem cell transplantation. One entry per CDR3 protein results from TCRdb running MiXCR on the RT-PCR reads. Found here are 15,000 to 20,000 distinct CDR3 sequences, roughly a quarter of them singletons; the top ten hold more than 30%. Sequencing was carried out using blood, either unsorted or a sorted T cell fraction (not recorded which). The origin of the receptors is a human donor who was either an allogeneic HSCT recipient or a stem cell or donor lymphocyte infusion donor (not recorded which). It is not recorded whose cells these are; they may come from a transplant donor. Each CDR3 is given with its conserved first and last residue. A D gene is named only where the DNA matches it firmly. Rows give clone size only sometimes, using once, few, many, or a class for an expanded clone.

>NA|TRBV10-3|TRBJ2-7|NA
CAISESFWPEDEQYF
TGTGCCATCAGTGAGTCGTTTTGGCCTGAGGACGAGCAGTACTTC
>NA|TRBV19|TRBJ2-7|NA
CASSIQGTSLGEQYF
TGTGCCAGTAGTATCCAGGGGACGAGCCTTGGCGAGCAGTACTTC
>few|TRBV6-6|TRBJ2-7|NA
CASSYVGSGGDEQYF
TGTGCCAGCAGTTACGTCGGTTCCGGGGGCGACGAGCAGTACTTC
>NA|TRBV29-1|TRBJ2-3|NA
CSVGLGQDTQYF
TGCAGCGTTGGACTGGGGCAAGATACGCAGTATTTT
>few|TRBV18|TRBJ1-6|NA
CASSPRQHSPLHF
TGTGCCAGCTCACCCAGACAGCATTCACCCCTCCACTTT
>NA|TRBV5-1|TRBJ1-1|TRBD1
CASGTAMNTEAFF
TGCGCCAGTGGGACAGCGATGAACACTGAAGCTTTCTTT
>medium-sized|TRBV4-3|TRBJ1-4|NA
CASSQVWEADEKLFF
TGCGCCAGCAGCCAAGTGTGGGAGGCGGATGAAAAACTGTTTTTT
>few|TRBV6-6|TRBJ1-5|NA
CASSYLNQPQHF
TGTGCCAGCAGTTACCTCAATCAGCCCCAGCATTTT
>few|TRBV12-3/TRBV12-4|TRBJ1-2|NA
CASPYGYTF
TGTGCCAGCCCTTATGGCTACACCTTC
>NA|TRBV19|TRBJ1-2|NA
CASSMEGRGYTF
TGTGCCAGTAGTATGGAAGGCAGAGGCTACACCTTC
>NA|TRBV4-1|TRBJ1-2|TRBD1
CASSPPGGDSYGYTF
TGCGCCAGCAGCCCTCCCGGTGGGGACAGCTATGGCTACACCTTC
>few|TRBV28|TRBJ1-2|NA
CASSFPPELGNYGYTF
TGTGCCAGCAGTTTCCCCCCGGAGTTAGGGAACTATGGCTACACCTTC
>NA|TRBV7-6|TRBJ1-6|NA
CASKPHSSYNSPLHF
TGTGCCAGCAAACCACACAGCTCCTATAATTCACCCCTCCACTTT
>NA|TRBV5-8|TRBJ1-5|NA
CASSSLYSNQPQHF
TGTGCCAGCAGCAGCTTATATAGCAATCAGCCCCAGCATTTT
>many|TRBV7-2|TRBJ1-2|NA
CASSSWGRMDGYTF
TGTGCCAGCAGCTCCTGGGGACGGATGGATGGCTACACCTTC
>NA|TRBV9|TRBJ1-6|NA
CASSVGQRYSPLHF
TGTGCCAGCAGCGTAGGACAGCGATATTCACCCCTCCACTTT
>NA|TRBV9|TRBJ2-3|NA
CASSFTGHISTNTQYF
TGTGCCAGCAGCTTCACCGGGCATATAAGCACAAATACGCAGTATTTT
>many|TRBV12-3/TRBV12-4|TRBJ1-5|TRBD1
CASSFEGAVQPQHF
TGTGCCAGCAGTTTTGAGGGGGCTGTTCAGCCCCAGCATTTT
>NA|TRBV14|TRBJ1-6|NA
CASSQDWGFGPLHF
TGTGCCAGCAGCCAAGATTGGGGATTCGGACCCCTCCACTTT
>medium-sized|TRBV11-2|TRBJ2-5|NA
CASTPTLEETQYF
TGTGCCAGCACCCCGACACTTGAAGAGACCCAGTACTTC
>few|TRBV6-6|TRBJ1-5|NA
CASSYSRGSGQPQHF
TGTGCCAGCAGTTACTCGAGGGGGTCTGGGCAGCCCCAGCATTTT
>NA|TRBV28|TRBJ1-2|NA
CASSLNRYGYTF
TGTGCCAGCAGTTTGAATCGCTATGGCTACACCTTC
>NA|TRBV5-1|TRBJ2-2|TRBD1
CASTPGQGYTGELFF
TGCGCCAGCACCCCGGGACAGGGGTACACCGGGGAGCTGTTTTTT
>NA|TRBV6-5|TRBJ1-2|NA
CASSLQRAYGYTF
TGTGCCAGCAGTCTACAGAGGGCTTATGGCTACACCTTC
>NA|TRBV5-1|TRBJ2-6|NA
CASSLGQFSGANVLTF
TGCGCCAGCAGCTTGGGGCAGTTTTCTGGGGCCAACGTCCTGACTTTC
>few|TRBV10-3|TRBJ1-5|NA
CAISEVGPSNQPQHF
TGTGCCATCAGTGAAGTGGGCCCGAGCAATCAGCCCCAGCATTTT
>NA|TRBV29-1|TRBJ2-3|NA
CSVVFGDTQYF
TGCAGCGTTGTATTCGGAGATACGCAGTATTTT
>NA|TRBV28|TRBJ2-5|NA
CASSPSSVETQYF
TGTGCCAGCAGTCCCTCATCTGTAGAGACCCAGTACTTC
>NA|TRBV5-1|TRBJ1-3|NA
CASSLEGTGNTIYF
TGCGCCAGCAGCTTGGAGGGAACAGGAAACACCATATATTTT